The sequence of this TCR beta chain was determined in a study of OX40 agonist ivuxolimab in advanced cancers. Clones were read by immunoSEQ multiplex PCR, and TCRdb kept only the in-frame ones, dropping some. This sample yields about 66,000 clones, of which 85% are seen a single time; roughly 4% belongs to the top ten. Looked up from germline, CDR1 is SGHTA and CDR2 is FQGNSA. Trimming shortened V by 2 bases and J by 3 bases, and 10 bases separated the two germline ends. CDR3 size: 15 residues. The TCR was taken from an adult with an advanced solid tumor such as melanoma, head and neck, liver or kidney cancer. The chain uses TRBV7-2 and TRBJ2-2, with D possibly TRBD1 on 5 matching bases. Source: CD4+ or CD8+ T cells sorted from blood, taken in a trial of the OX40 agonist ivuxolimab. In DNA, the CDR3 is TGTGCCAGCAGCTTATTACAGGCATACACCGGGGAGCTGTTTTTT. Translating it yields CASSLLQAYTGELFF.